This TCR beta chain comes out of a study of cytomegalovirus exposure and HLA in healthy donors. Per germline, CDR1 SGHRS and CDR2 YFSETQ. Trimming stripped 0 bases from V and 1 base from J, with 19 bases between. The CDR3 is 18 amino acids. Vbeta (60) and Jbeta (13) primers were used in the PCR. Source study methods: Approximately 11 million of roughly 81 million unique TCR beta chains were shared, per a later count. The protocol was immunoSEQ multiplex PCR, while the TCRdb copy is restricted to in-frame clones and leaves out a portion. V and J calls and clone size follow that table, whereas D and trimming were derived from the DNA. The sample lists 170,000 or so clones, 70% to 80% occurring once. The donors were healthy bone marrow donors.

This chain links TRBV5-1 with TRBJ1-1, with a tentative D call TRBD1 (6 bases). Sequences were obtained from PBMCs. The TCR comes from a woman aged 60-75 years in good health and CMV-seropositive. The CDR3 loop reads CASSLDPGTSARNTEAFF. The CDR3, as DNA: TGCGCCAGCAGCTTGGATCCCGGGACATCCGCGCGGAACACTGAAGCTTTCTTT.